This T cell receptor (beta chain) was observed in a study of post-analysis software for immune sequencing data. Included in the TCR beta cDNA libraries were unique molecular identifiers. In TCRdb, the PCR reads were re-called with MiXCR into one record per CDR3 protein. This table holds approximately 770,000 distinct CDR3 sequences, roughly 46% found once. Losses at the gene ends were 1 base for V and 5 bases for J; bases not matched to a gene: 7. Germline CDR1 SGHTA, CDR2 FQGNSA. CDR3 length: 17 residues. Remarks on this clonotype: Antigen specificity is unknown.

Regarding the study as a whole: Roughly 5 TRBV segments occurring more often in patients than controls included TRBV5-6, TRBV5-1 and TRBV20-1.

The sequencing input was blood. The gene calls are TRBV7-2 and TRBJ2-5, with TRBD2 matching over 13 bases. The sequence came from a girl under 18 with multiple sclerosis. The CDR3 DNA sequence: TGTGCCAGCAGCTTAGGGACTAGCGGGAGTTATTCGGAGACCCAGTACTTC. Its protein product is CASSLGTSGSYSETQYF. The whole variable domain, filled in from reference TRBV7-2 and TRBJ2-5, reads GAGVSQSPSNKVTEKGKDVELRCDPISGHTALYWYRQSLGQGLEFLIYFQGNSAPDKSGLPSDRFSAERTGGSVSTLTIQRTQQEDSAVYLCASSLGTSGSYSETQYFGPGTRLLVL.